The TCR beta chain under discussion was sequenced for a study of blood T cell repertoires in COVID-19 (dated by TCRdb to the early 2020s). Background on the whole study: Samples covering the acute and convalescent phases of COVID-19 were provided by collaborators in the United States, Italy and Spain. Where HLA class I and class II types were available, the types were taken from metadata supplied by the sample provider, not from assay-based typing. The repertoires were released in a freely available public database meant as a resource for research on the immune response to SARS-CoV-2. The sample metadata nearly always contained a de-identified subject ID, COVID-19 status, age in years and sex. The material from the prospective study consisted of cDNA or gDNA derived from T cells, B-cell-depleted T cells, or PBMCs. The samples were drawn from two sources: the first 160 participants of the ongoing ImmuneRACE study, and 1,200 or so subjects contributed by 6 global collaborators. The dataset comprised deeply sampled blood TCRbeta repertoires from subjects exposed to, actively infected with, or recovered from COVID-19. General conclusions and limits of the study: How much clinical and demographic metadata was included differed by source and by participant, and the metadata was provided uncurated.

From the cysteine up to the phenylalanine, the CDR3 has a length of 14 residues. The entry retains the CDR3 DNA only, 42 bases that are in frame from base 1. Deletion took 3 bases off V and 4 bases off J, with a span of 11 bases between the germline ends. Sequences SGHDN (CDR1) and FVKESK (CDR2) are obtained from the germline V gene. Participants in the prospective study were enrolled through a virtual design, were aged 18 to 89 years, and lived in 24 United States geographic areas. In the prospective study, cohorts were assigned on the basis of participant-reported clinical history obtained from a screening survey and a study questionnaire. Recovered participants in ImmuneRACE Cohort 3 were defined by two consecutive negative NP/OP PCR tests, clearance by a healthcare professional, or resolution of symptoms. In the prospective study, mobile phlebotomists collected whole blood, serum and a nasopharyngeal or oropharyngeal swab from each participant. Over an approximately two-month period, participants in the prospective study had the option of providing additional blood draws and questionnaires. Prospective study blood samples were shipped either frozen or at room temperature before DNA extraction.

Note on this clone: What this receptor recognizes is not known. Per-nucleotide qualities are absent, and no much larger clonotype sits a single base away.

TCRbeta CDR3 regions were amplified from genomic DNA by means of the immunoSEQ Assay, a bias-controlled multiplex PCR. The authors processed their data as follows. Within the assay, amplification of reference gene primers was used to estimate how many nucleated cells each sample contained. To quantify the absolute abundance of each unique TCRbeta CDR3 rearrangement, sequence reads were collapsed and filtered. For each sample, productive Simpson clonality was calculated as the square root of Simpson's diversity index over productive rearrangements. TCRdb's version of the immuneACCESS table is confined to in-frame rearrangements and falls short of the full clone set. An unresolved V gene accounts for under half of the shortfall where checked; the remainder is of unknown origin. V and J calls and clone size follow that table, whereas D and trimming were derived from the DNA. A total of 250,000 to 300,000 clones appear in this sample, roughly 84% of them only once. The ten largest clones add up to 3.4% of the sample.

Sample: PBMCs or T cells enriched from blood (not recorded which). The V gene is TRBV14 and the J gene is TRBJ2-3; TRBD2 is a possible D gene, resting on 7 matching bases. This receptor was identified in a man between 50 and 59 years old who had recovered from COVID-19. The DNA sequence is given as TGTGCCAGCAGCCAGCTAGGGGGGGCAGATACGCAGTATTTT. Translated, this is CASSQLGGADTQYF.